One T cell receptor beta chain is described in this entry. Per the original methods: Estimation of nucleated cell counts relied on the amplification of reference gene primers. This table comes from immunoSEQ multiplex PCR, and its TCRdb copy is limited to in-frame clones, with some not included. V, J and clone size derive from that table, while D and trimming were established from the DNA sequence. The repertoire holds some 400,000 clones, about 89% seen once, with more than 9% in the top ten. This sample is part of a study of blood T cell repertoires in COVID-19. In Seattle, patients joined the study during active infection and were tracked longitudinally. This CDR3 has 11 amino acids. With 6 bases clipped from V and 2 bases from J, the junction kept 0 bases outside the gene matches. The germline V gene has CDR1 SQVTM and CDR2 ANQGSEA.

This sequence originates from a woman aged 25 to 39 with COVID-19, enrolled during active disease. The V gene is TRBV29-1, the J gene TRBJ2-7; 8 nucleotides agree with TRBD1. The sample was peripheral blood. The CDR3: CSVGQAYEQYF. The CDR3 DNA follows: TGCAGCGTGGGACAGGCCTACGAGCAGTACTTC.